Listed here are 18 T cell receptor beta chains from one sample, sequenced in a study of cytomegalovirus exposure and HLA in healthy donors. The PCR used 60 Vbeta and 13 Jbeta primers. The method was immunoSEQ multiplex PCR; TCRdb's version includes in-frame clones alone and lacks a portion of them. The sample lists 200,000 or so clones; approximately 81% were seen once. The sequencing sample was made of PBMCs. The receptors shown here come from a human donor in good health.

The CDR3: CASGRSPGQGDYGYTF. CDR3 nucleotide sequence: TGCGCCAGCGGGAGGTCTCCTGGACAGGGGGACTATGGCTACACCTTC. The gene calls are TRBV10-2 and TRBJ1-2; 10 bases align to TRBD1. V shed 8 bases and J 3 bases; nucleotides not matched to a gene: 12. The CDR3 has 16 residues. CDR1 is WSHSY and CDR2 is SAAADI in the germline V gene.

This sequence joins TRBV14 and TRBJ2-7; D perhaps matches TRBD1 (5 bases). V lost 5 bases, J lost 7 bases, and 9 bases lay in between. The CDR3 loop spans 11 amino acids. Looked up from germline, CDR1 is SGHDN and CDR2 is FVKESK. The CDR3 loop is CASSIGAEQYF. CDR3 nucleotide sequence: TGTGCCAGCAGCATAGGGGCAGAGCAGTACTTC.

V is TRBV6-6 and J is TRBJ1-1; D is uncertain. Germline V CDR1 and CDR2: MNHNY, SVGAGI (reference sequence). The CDR3 is 14 residues long. V shed 0 bases and J shed 0 bases, with 5 bases lying between them. CDR3 amino acids: CASSYSTLNTEAFF. DNA of the CDR3: TGTGCCAGCAGTTACTCGACACTGAACACTGAAGCTTTCTTT.

The rearrangement joins TRBV6-5 to TRBJ1-1; D gene uncertain. V was cut by 8 bases and J by 5 bases, with 21 bases left in between. The V gene's germline CDR1 is MNHEY and CDR2 SVGAGI. The CDR3 has 15 residues. CDR3 nucleotides: TGTGCCAGCCGACTGGAAGGACTGGATCAGACTGAAGCTTTCTTT. This codes for CASRLEGLDQTEAFF.

The chain combines TRBV7-3 with TRBJ1-1; tentatively, D is TRBD1 (5 bases). The CDR3 sequence is 15 residues long. With 1 base removed from V and 1 base from J, the gap between germline ends came to 10 bases. Looked up from germline, CDR1 is SGHTA and CDR2 is FQGTGA. The CDR3 DNA is TGTGCCAGCAGCTTAATTGGGGGAGGGAACACTGAAGCTTTCTTT. Protein product: CASSLIGGGNTEAFF.

V and J are TRBV27 and TRBJ2-5, with 9 bases identical to TRBD1. V lost 5 bases and J lost 5; bases outside the gene matches: 12. The CDR3 is 16 residues long. Germline assignment: CDR1 MNHEY and CDR2 SMNVEV (reference sequence). CDR3 sequence reads: CASSPGTGRFPETQYF. CDR3 nucleotides: TGTGCCAGCAGTCCCGGGACAGGGAGGTTTCCGGAGACCCAGTACTTC.

The rearrangement joins TRBV5-5 to TRBJ2-1; tentatively, D is TRBD2 (5 bases). The germline gives CDR1 SGHKS, CDR2 YYEKEE (reference sequence). The CDR3 covers 16 residues. The V gene lost 3 bases and the J gene lost 3 bases, with 16 bases spanning the gap. CDR3 sequence: CASSYDGSALYNEQFF. The CDR3 DNA is TGTGCCAGCAGCTATGATGGGAGCGCCCTCTACAATGAGCAGTTCTTC.

The sample holds one count of this clone. The V call is TRBV19, the J call TRBJ2-5; TRBD1 is a possible D gene (6 bases). Germline V gene lookup returns CDR1 LNHDA and CDR2 SQIVND (reference sequence). The V gene lost 5 bases and the J gene lost 2 bases, with 15 bases spanning the gap. The CDR3 spans 15 residues. CDR3 in DNA: TGTGCCAGTAGTCTTCAGACAGGTCATCAAGAGACCCAGTACTTC. Its protein is CASSLQTGHQETQYF. The whole variable domain, remainder taken from reference TRBV19 and TRBJ2-5, is DGGITQSPKYLFRKEGQNVTLSCEQNLNHDAMYWYRQDPGQGLRLIYYSQIVNDFQKGDIAEGYSVSREKKESFPLTVTSAQKNPTAFYLCASSLQTGHQETQYFGPGTRLLVL.

This sequence joins TRBV7-9 and TRBJ2-1; 7 nucleotides align to TRBD2. This CDR3 has 16 residues. Germline V gene data show CDR1 as SEHNR and CDR2 as FQNEAQ (reference sequence). V shed 5 bases, J shed 2 bases, and the junction held 9 bases outside the gene matches. CDR3 nucleotide sequence: TGTGCCAGCAGCGGAGAGCTGGGGAGGGCCTACAATGAGCAGTTCTTC. This codes for CASSGELGRAYNEQFF.

V gene TRBV6-6 combines with J gene TRBJ2-7; weak D call: TRBD1 (6 bases). Trimming left V 2 bases short and J 0 bases short, with 14 bases between. The CDR3 covers 16 residues. Germline V gene sequence: CDR1 MNHNY, CDR2 SVGAGI (reference sequence). Written as DNA, the CDR3 is TGTGCCAGCAGTTACCAGGGGACGATCGTCTCCTACGAGCAGTACTTC. Its translation: CASSYQGTIVSYEQYF.

The V and J genes are TRBV27 and TRBJ2-5, with 7 bases aligning to TRBD2. V lost 5 bases to trimming and J lost 3 bases; unmatched junction nucleotides: 15. The germline V gene encodes CDR1 MNHEY and CDR2 SMNVEV (reference sequence). The CDR3 contains 17 residues. The CDR3 region has the DNA TGTGCCAGCAGTCCAGCCGCCTCGAGCGGGATGGAAGAGACCCAGTACTTC. It is translated as CASSPAASSGMEETQYF.

The chain has TRBV9 and TRBJ1-1; no clear D. Trimming shortened V by 4 bases and J by 3 bases, and 10 bases separated the two germline ends. The CDR3 is 13 amino acids. Germline V gives CDR1 SGDLS, CDR2 YYNGEE. The CDR3 protein is CASSPSSDTEAFF. In DNA, the CDR3 is TGTGCCAGCAGCCCTTCATCGGACACTGAAGCTTTCTTT.

The chain joins TRBV6-5 to TRBJ1-4; D is possibly TRBD1 (6 bases). The CDR3 is 13 amino acids. With 4 bases removed from V and 8 bases from J, the gap between germline ends came to 11 bases. Germline V gene data show CDR1 as MNHEY and CDR2 as SVGAGI. CDR3 nucleotide sequence: TGTGCCAGCAGTTTGTCAGGGGCAGAAAAACTGTTTTTT. Residues: CASSLSGAEKLFF.

The J gene is TRBJ2-3, the V gene TRBV29-1; 8 nucleotides match TRBD2. CDR3 length: 15 residues. J lost 4 bases, V lost 7 bases, and 13 bases had no gene match. CDR1 and CDR2 from the germline V gene are SQVTM and ANQGSEA. The CDR3 bases are TGCAGCGCGCACGGGAGGGCCGGAGGTGCAGATACGCAGTATTTT. Its protein product is CSAHGRAGGADTQYF.

The rearrangement joins TRBV27 to TRBJ2-1, with a possible D match to TRBD2 (6 bases). Trimming shortened V by 8 bases and J by 8 bases, and 19 bases separated the two germline ends. The CDR3 has 14 amino acids. Germline-derived CDR1 and CDR2 are MNHEY and SMNVEV (reference sequence). The CDR3 loop reads CASCAGPAVDEQFF. CDR3 DNA sequence: TGTGCCAGCTGTGCGGGACCCGCCGTGGATGAGCAGTTCTTC.

The rearrangement links TRBV30 to TRBJ2-1; 8 bases align to TRBD2. This CDR3 has 18 amino acids. CDR1 is GTSNPN, CDR2 SVGIG, per germline (reference sequence). V shed 4 bases and J 9 bases; nucleotides not matched to a gene: 23. CDR3 in DNA: TGTGCCTGGACCCCTTCAGGGCGCGGGAGGTCCCCCTCGCGTGAGCAGTTCTTC. Encoded protein: CAWTPSGRGRSPSREQFF.

This rearrangement joins TRBV7-9 to TRBJ2-7; a weak D match, TRBD1 (5 bases). This CDR3 region has 14 residues. Germline assignment: CDR1 SEHNR and CDR2 FQNEAQ (reference sequence). The V and J ends lost 4 bases and 1 base respectively, with 11 bases between them. The CDR3 reads CASSSPRVSYEQYF. CDR3 nucleotides: TGTGCCAGCAGCTCCCCCAGGGTTTCCTACGAGCAGTACTTC.

The chain combines TRBV2 with TRBJ1-2; D not resolved. The CDR3 spans 12 residues. Looked up from germline, CDR1 is SNHLY and CDR2 is FYNNEI. The V end was cut by 6 bases, the J end by 2 bases, with 7 bases between. Written as DNA, the CDR3 is TGTGCCAGCAGCGCGATCAACTATGGCTACACCTTC. This encodes CASSAINYGYTF.